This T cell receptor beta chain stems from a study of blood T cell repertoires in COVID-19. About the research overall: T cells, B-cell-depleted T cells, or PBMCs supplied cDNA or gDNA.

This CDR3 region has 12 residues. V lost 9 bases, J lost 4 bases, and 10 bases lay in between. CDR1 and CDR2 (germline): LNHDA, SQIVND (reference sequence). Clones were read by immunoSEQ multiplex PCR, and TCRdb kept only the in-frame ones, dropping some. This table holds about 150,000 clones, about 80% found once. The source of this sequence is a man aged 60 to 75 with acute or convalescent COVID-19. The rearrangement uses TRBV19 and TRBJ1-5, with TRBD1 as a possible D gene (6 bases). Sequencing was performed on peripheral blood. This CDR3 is CASRGTNQPQHF. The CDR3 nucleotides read TGTGCCAGCAGGGGTACTAATCAGCCCCAGCATTTT.